This T cell receptor (beta chain) was identified during a study of shared clonotypes between healthy human individuals. Clones were read by immunoSEQ multiplex PCR, and TCRdb kept only the in-frame ones, dropping some. The sample contains around 1.1 million clones, more than 75% of which appear only once. The specimen was memory CD4+ T cells from PBMCs. Subset here: CD45RA-negative fraction. The sequence came from a man between 18 and 35 years old in good health. Some clones in this sample may be carry-over from other donors' samples.

CDR3: CASRQGPYGYTF. In DNA, the CDR3 is TGTGCCAGCAGGCAGGGACCCTATGGCTACACCTTC. The chain carries TRBV6-6 and TRBJ1-2; the D gene is possibly TRBD1 (5 bases). V dropped 6 bases and J dropped 4 bases, with 9 bases sitting between them. The CDR3 is 12 amino acids. Germline V gene lookup returns CDR1 MNHNY and CDR2 SVGAGI (reference sequence).